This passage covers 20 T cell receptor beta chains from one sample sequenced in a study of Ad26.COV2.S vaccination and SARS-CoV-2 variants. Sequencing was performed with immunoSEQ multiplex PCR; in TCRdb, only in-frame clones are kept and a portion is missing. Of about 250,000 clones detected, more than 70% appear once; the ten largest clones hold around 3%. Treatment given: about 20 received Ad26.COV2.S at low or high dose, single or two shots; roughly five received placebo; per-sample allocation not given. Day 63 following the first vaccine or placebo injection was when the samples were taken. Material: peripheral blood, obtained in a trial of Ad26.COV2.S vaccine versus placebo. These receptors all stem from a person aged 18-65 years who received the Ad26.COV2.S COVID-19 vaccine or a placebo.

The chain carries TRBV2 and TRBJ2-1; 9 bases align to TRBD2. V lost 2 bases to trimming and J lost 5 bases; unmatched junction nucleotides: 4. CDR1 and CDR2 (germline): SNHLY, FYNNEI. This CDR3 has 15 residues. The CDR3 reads CASSETSGRHNEQFF. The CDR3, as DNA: TGTGCCAGCAGTGAAACTAGCGGGCGTCACAATGAGCAGTTCTTC.

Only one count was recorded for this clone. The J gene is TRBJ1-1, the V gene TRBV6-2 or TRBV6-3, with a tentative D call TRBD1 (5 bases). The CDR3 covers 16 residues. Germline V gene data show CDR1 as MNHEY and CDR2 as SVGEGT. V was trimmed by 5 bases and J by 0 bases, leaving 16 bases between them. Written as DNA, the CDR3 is TGTGCCAGCAGTCATAACAGGAGAAACCTGAACACTGAAGCTTTCTTT. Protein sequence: CASSHNRRNLNTEAFF.

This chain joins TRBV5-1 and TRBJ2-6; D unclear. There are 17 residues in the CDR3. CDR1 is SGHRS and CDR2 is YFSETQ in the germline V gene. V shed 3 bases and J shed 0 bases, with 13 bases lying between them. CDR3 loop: CASSSWTAGSGANVLTF. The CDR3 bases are TGCGCCAGCAGCTCCTGGACGGCTGGCTCTGGGGCCAACGTCCTGACTTTC. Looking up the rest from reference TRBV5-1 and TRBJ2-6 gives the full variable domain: KAGVTQTPRYLIKTRGQQVTLSCSPISGHRSVSWYQQTPGQGLQFLFEYFSETQRNKGNFPGRFSGRQFSNSRSEMNVSTLELGDSALYLCASSSWTAGSGANVLTFGAGSRLTVL.

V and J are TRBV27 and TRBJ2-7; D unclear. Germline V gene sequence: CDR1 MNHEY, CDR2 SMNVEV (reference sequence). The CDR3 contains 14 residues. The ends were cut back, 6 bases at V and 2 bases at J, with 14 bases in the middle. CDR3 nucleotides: TGTGCCAGCAGGACCTTCCAGAGTACCTACGAGCAGTACTTC. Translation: CASRTFQSTYEQYF.

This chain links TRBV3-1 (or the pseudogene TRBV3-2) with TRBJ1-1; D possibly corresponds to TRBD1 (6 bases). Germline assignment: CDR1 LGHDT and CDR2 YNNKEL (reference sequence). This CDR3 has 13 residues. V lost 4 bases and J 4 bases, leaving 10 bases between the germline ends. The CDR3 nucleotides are TGTGCCAGCAGCCCTAGGGGGGGCACTGAAGCTTTCTTT. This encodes CASSPRGGTEAFF.

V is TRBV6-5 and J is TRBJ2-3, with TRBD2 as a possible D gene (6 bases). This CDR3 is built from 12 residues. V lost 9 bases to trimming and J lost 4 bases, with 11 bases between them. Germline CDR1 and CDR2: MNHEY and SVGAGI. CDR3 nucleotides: TGTGCCAGTGGGTCGGGGGCAGATACGCAGTATTTT. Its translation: CASGSGADTQYF.

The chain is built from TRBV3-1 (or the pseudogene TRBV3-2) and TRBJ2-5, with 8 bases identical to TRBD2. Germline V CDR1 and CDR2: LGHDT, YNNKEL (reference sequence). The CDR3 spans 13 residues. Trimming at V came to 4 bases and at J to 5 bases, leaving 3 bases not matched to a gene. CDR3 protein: CASSRKRGETQYF. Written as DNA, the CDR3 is TGTGCCAGCAGCCGCAAGCGGGGGGAGACCCAGTACTTC.

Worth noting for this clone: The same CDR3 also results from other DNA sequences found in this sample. CDR3 in amino acids: CASSTGAYGYTF. In DNA, the CDR3 is TGTGCCAGCAGTACAGGGGCCTATGGCTACACCTTC. The chain links TRBV6-5 to TRBJ1-2, with 7 bases identical to TRBD1. Germline trimming cut 5 bases from V and 4 bases from J; bases unmatched to any gene: 1. Germline V gene data show CDR1 as MNHEY and CDR2 as SVGAGI. This CDR3 comprises 12 residues.

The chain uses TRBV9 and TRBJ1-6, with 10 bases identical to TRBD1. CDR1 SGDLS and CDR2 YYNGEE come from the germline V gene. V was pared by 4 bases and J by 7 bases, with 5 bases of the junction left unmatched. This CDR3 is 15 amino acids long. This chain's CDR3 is CASSPRTGGNSPLHF. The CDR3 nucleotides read TGTGCCAGCAGCCCTCGGACAGGGGGAAATTCACCCCTCCACTTT.

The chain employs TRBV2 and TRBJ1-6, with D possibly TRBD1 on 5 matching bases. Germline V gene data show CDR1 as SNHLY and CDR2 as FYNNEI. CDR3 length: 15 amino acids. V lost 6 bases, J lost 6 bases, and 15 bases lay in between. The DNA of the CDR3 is TGTGCCAGCAGATCGACAGAAAGGGGTAATTCACCCCTCCACTTT. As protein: CASRSTERGNSPLHF.

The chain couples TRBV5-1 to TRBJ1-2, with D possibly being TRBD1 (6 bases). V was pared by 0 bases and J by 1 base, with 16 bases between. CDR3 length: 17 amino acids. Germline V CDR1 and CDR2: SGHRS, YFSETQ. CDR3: CASSLAGQGSLNYGYTF. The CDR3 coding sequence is TGCGCCAGCAGCTTGGCCGGGCAGGGGTCGCTTAACTATGGCTACACCTTC.

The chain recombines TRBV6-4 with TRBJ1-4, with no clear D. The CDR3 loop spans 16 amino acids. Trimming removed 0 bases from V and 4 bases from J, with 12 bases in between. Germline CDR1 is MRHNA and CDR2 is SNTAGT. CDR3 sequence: CASSDSNEGSNEKLFF. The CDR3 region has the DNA TGTGCCAGCAGTGACTCGAATGAGGGAAGTAATGAAAAACTGTTTTTT.

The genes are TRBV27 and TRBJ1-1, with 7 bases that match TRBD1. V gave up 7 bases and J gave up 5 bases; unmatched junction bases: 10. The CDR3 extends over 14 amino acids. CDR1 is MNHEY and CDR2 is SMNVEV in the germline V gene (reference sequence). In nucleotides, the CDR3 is TGTGCCAGCATCGAAAGAGCAGGGGGGACTGAAGCTTTCTTT. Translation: CASIERAGGTEAFF.

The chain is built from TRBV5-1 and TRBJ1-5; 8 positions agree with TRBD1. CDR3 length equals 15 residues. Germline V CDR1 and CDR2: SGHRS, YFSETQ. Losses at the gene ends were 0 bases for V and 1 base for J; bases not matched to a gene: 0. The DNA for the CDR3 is TGCGCCAGCAGCTTGGGGACAGGGAGCAATCAGCCCCAGCATTTT. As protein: CASSLGTGSNQPQHF. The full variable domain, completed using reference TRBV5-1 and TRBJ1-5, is KAGVTQTPRYLIKTRGQQVTLSCSPISGHRSVSWYQQTPGQGLQFLFEYFSETQRNKGNFPGRFSGRQFSNSRSEMNVSTLELGDSALYLCASSLGTGSNQPQHFGDGTRLSIL.

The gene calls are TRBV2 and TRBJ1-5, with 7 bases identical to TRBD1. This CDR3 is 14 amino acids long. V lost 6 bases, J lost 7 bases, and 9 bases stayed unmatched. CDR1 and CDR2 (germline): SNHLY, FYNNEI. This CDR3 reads CASSATGAVQPQHF. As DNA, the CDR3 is TGTGCCAGCAGCGCAACAGGGGCAGTCCAGCCCCAGCATTTT. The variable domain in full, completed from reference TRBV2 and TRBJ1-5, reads EPEVTQTPSHQVTQMGQEVILRCVPISNHLYFYWYRQILGQKVEFLVSFYNNEISEKSEIFDDQFSVERPDGSNFTLKIRSTKLEDSAMYFCASSATGAVQPQHFGDGTRLSIL.

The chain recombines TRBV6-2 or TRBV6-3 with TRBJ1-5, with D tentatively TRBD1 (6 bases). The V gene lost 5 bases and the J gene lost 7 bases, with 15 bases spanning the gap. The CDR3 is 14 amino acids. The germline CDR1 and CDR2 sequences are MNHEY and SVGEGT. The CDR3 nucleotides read TGTGCCAGCAGTAAGCACAGGGTTGAGCAGCCCCAGCATTTT. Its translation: CASSKHRVEQPQHF.

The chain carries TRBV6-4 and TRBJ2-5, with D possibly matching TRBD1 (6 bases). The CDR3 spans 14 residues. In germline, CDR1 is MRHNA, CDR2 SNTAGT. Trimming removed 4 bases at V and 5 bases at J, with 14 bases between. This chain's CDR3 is CASSVRGSMETQYF. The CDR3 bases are TGTGCCAGCAGTGTAAGGGGGAGTATGGAGACCCAGTACTTC.

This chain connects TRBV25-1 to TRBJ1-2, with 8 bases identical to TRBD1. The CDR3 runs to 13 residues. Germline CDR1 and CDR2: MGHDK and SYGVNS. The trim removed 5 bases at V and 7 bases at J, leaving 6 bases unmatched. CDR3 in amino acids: CASSHRGAVGYTF. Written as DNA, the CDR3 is TGTGCCAGCAGTCACAGGGGGGCGGTTGGCTACACCTTC.

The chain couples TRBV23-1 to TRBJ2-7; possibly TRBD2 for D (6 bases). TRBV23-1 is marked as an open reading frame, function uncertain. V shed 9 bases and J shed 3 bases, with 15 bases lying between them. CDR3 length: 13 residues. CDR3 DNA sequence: TGCGCCAGAGCTCCGGGGGAGGTCTACGAGCAGTACTTC. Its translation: CARAPGEVYEQYF.

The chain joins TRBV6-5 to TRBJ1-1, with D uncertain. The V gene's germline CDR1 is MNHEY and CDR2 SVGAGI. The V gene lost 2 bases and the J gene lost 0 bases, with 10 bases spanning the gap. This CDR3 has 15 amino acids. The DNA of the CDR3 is TGTGCCAGCAGTTACACCGCCGGACTGAACACTGAAGCTTTCTTT. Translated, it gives CASSYTAGLNTEAFF.